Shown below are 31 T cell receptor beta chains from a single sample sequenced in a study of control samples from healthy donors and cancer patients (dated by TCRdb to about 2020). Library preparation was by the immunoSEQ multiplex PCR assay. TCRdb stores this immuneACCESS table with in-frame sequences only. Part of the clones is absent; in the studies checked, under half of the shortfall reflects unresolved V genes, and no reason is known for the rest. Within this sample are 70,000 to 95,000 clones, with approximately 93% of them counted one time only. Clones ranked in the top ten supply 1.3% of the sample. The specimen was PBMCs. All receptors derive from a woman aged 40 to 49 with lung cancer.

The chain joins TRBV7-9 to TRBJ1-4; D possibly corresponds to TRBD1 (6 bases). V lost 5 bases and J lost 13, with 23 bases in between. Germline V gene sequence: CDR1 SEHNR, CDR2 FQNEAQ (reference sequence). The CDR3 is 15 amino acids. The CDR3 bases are TGTGCCAGCAGCCAGGGACTTACGGGGGCAGGGAGACTGTTTTTT. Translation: CASSQGLTGAGRLFF.

For the CDR3, the DNA is TGTGCCATCAGTGAAACGGACAGTTTTGGCTACACCTTC. Amino acid sequence: CAISETDSFGYTF. The chain recombines TRBV10-3 with TRBJ1-2, with D perhaps matching TRBD1 (6 bases). The CDR3 has 13 amino acids. Trimming cost V 3 bases and J 7 bases, with 12 bases left between them. CDR1 is ENHRY and CDR2 is SYGVKD in the germline V gene.

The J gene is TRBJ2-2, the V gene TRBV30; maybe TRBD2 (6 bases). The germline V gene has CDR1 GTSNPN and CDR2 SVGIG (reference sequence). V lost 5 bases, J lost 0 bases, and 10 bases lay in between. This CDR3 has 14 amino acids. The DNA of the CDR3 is TGTGCCTGGGTGGCGGGGCCGAACACCGGGGAGCTGTTTTTT. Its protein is CAWVAGPNTGELFF.

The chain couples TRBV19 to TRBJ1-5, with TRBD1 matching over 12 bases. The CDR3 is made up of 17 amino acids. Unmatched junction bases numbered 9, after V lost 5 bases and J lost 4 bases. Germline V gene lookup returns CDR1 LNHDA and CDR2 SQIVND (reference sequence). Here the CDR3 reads CASSSRDRGLFNQPQHF. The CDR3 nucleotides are TGTGCCAGTAGTTCTCGGGACAGGGGGCTATTTAATCAGCCCCAGCATTTT. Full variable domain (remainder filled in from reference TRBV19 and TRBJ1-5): DGGITQSPKYLFRKEGQNVTLSCEQNLNHDAMYWYRQDPGQGLRLIYYSQIVNDFQKGDIAEGYSVSREKKESFPLTVTSAQKNPTAFYLCASSSRDRGLFNQPQHFGDGTRLSIL.

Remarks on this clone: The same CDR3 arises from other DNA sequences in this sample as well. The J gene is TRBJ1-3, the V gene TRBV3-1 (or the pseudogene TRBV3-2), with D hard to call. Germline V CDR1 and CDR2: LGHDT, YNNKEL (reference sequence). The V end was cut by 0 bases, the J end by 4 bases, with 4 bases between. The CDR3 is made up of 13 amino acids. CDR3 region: CASSQDRGNTIYF. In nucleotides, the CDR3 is TGTGCCAGCAGCCAAGATAGGGGAAACACCATATATTTT.

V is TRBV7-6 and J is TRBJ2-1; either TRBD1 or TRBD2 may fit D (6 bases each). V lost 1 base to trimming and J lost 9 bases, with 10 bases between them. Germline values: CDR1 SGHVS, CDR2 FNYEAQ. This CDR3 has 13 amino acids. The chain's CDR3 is CASSLGRGGEQFF. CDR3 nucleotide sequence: TGTGCCAGCAGCTTAGGCAGGGGAGGTGAGCAGTTCTTC. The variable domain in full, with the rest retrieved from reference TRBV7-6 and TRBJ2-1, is GAGVSQSPRYKVTKRGQDVALRCDPISGHVSLYWYRQALGQGPEFLTYFNYEAQQDKSGLPNDRFSAERPEGSISTLTIQRTEQRDSAMYRCASSLGRGGEQFFGPGTRLTVL.

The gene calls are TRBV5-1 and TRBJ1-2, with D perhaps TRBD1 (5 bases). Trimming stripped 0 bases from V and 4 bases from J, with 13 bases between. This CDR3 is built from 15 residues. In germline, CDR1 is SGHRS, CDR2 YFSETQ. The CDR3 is CASSLEGPQAYGYTF. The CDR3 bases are TGCGCCAGCAGCTTGGAGGGACCACAGGCCTATGGCTACACCTTC.

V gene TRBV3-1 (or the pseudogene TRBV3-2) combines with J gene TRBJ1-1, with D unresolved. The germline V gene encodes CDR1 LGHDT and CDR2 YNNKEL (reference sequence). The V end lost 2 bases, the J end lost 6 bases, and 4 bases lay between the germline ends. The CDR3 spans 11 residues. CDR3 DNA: TGTGCCAGCAGCCAATGGTCTGAAGCTTTCTTT. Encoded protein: CASSQWSEAFF.

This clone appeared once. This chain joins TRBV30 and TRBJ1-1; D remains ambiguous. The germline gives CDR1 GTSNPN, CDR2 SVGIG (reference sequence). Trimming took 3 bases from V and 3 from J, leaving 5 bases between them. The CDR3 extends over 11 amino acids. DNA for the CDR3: TGTGCCTGGAGCGATTACACTGAAGCTTTCTTT. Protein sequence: CAWSDYTEAFF.

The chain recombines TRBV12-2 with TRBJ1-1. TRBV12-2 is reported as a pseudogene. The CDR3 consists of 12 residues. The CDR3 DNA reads TGTGCAAGTCGCTTCGGGGACTCTGAAGCTTTCTTT. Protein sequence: CASRFGDSEAFF.

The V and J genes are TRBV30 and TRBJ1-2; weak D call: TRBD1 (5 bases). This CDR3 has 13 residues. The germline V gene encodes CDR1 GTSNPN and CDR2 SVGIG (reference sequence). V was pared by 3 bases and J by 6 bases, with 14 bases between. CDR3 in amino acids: CAWSPSREDGYTF. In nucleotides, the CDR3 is TGTGCCTGGAGCCCCTCCAGGGAGGATGGCTACACCTTC.

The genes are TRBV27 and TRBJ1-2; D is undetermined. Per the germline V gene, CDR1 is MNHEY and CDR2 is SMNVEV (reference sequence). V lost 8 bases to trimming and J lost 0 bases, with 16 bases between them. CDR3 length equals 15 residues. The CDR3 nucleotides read TGTGCCAGCGGACGGACGATCGCCTCTAACTATGGCTACACCTTC. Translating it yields CASGRTIASNYGYTF.

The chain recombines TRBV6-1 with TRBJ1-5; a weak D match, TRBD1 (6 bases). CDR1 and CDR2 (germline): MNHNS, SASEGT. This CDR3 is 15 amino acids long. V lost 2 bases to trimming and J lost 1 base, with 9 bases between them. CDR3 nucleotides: TGTGCCAGCAGTGAATACGGGGGCAGCAATCAGCCCCAGCATTTT. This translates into CASSEYGGSNQPQHF.

The chain's CDR3 is CASKRDLGNTGELFF. The CDR3, as DNA: TGTGCCAGCAAGCGGGATTTAGGGAACACCGGGGAGCTGTTTTTT. The chain carries TRBV7-9 and TRBJ2-2; 7 bases match TRBD2. Germline-derived CDR1 and CDR2 are SEHNR and FQNEAQ (reference sequence). V dropped 7 bases and J dropped 1; count of bases not matched to a gene: 6. CDR3 length: 15 amino acids.

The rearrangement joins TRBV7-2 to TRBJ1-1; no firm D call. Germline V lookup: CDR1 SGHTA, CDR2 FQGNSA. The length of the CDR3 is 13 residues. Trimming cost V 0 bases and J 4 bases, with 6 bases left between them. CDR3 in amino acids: CASSLAGVTEAFF. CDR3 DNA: TGTGCCAGCAGCTTAGCGGGAGTCACTGAAGCTTTCTTT.

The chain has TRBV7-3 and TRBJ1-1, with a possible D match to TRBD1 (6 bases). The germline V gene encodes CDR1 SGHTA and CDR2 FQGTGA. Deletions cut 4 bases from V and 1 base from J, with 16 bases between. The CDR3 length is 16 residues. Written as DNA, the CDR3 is TGTGCCAGCAGCTCCAGTTCCAGGGGTTCGAACACTGAAGCTTTCTTT. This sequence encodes CASSSSSRGSNTEAFF.

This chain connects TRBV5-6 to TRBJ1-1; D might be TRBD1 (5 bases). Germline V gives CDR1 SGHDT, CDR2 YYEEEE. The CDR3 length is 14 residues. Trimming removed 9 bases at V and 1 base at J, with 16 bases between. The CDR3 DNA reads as TGTGCCACCACCTTTGGGGGGGGGAACACTGAAGCTTTCTTT. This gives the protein CATTFGGGNTEAFF.

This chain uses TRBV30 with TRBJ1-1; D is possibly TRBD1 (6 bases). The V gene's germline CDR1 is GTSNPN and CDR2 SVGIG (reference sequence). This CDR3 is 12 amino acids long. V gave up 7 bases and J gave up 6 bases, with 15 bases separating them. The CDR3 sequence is CALGDMGPEAFF. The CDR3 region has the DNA TGTGCCTTGGGGGACATGGGGCCTGAAGCTTTCTTT. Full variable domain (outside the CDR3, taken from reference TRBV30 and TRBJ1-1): SQTIHQWPATLVQPVGSPLSLECTVEGTSNPNLYWYRQAAGRGLQLLFYSVGIGQISSEVPQNLSASRPQDRQFILSSKKLLLSDSGFYLCALGDMGPEAFFGQGTRLTVV.

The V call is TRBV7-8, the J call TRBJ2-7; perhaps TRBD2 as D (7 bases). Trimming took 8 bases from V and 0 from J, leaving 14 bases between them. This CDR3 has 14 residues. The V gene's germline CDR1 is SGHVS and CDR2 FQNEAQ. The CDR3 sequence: CASSRGGSSYEQYF. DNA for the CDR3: TGTGCCAGCTCTAGGGGGGGCAGCTCCTACGAGCAGTACTTC. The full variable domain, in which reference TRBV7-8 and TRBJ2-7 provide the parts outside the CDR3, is GAGVSQSPRYKVAKRGQDVALRCDPISGHVSLFWYQQALGQGPEFLTYFQNEAQLDKSGLPSDRFFAERPEGSVSTLKIQRTQQEDSAVYLCASSRGGSSYEQYFGPGTRLTVT.

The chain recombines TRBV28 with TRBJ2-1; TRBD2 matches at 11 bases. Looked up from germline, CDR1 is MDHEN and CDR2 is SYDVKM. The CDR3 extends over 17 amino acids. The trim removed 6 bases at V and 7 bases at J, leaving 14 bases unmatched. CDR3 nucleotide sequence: TGTGCCAGCAGCTCCCCATCGGTAGCGGGGGGGCTGAATGAGCAGTTCTTC. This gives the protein CASSSPSVAGGLNEQFF.

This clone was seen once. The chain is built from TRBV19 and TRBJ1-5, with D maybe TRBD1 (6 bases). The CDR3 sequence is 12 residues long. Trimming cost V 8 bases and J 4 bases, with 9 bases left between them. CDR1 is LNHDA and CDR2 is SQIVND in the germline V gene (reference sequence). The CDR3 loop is CASGTGNQPQHF. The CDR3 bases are TGTGCCAGTGGTACAGGGAATCAGCCCCAGCATTTT.

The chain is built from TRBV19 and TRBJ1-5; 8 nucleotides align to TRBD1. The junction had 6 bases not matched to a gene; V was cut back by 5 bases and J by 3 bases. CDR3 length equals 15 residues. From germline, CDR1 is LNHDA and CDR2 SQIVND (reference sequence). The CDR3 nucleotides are TGTGCCAGTAGTCTATCGACAGGGGCCAATCAGCCCCAGCATTTT. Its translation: CASSLSTGANQPQHF. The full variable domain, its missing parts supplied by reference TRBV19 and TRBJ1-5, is DGGITQSPKYLFRKEGQNVTLSCEQNLNHDAMYWYRQDPGQGLRLIYYSQIVNDFQKGDIAEGYSVSREKKESFPLTVTSAQKNPTAFYLCASSLSTGANQPQHFGDGTRLSIL.

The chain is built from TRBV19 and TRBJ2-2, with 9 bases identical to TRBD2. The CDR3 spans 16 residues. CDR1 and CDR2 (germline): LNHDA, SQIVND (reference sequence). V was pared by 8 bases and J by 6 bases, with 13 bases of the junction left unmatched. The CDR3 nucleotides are TGTGCCAGTGGCCCTGTGGGGCGGGGGGGCCCCGGGGAGCTGTTTTTT. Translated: CASGPVGRGGPGELFF.

CDR3: CASSLVRIISSYNEQFF. The CDR3 DNA reads TGTGCCAGCAGCTTAGTACGTATCATCAGCTCCTACAATGAGCAGTTCTTC. The chain recombines TRBV11-2 with TRBJ2-1; D uncertain. Trimming shortened V by 1 base and J by 0 bases, and 13 bases separated the two germline ends. The germline gives CDR1 SGHAT, CDR2 FQNNGV. The CDR3 loop spans 17 amino acids.

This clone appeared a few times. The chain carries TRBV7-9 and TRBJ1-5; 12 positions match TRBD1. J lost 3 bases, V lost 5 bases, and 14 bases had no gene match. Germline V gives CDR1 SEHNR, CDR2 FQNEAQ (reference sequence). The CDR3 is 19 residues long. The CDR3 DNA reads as TGTGCCAGCAGCCTTACCGGGACAGGGGGCGTTTGGAACAATCAGCCCCAGCATTTT. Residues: CASSLTGTGGVWNNQPQHF. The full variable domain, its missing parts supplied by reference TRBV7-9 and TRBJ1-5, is DTGVSQNPRHKITKRGQNVTFRCDPISEHNRLYWYRQTLGQGPEFLTYFQNEAQLEKSRLLSDRFSAERPKGSFSTLEIQRTEQGDSAMYLCASSLTGTGGVWNNQPQHFGDGTRLSIL.

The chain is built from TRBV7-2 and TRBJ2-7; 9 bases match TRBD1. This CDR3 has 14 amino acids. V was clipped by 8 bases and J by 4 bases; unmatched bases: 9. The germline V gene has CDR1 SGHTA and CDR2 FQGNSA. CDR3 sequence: CASGGTGNTYEQYF. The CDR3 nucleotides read TGTGCCAGCGGGGGGACAGGGAATACGTACGAGCAGTACTTC.

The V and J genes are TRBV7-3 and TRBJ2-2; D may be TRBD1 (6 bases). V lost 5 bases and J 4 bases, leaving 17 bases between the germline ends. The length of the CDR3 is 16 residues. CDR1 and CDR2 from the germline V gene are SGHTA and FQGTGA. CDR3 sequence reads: CASSEGQGKFTGELFF. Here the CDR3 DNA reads TGTGCCAGCAGCGAAGGTCAGGGGAAGTTCACCGGGGAGCTGTTTTTT.

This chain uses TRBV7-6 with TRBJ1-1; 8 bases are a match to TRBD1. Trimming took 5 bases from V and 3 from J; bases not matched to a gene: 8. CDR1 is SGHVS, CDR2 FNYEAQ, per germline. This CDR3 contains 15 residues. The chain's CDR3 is CASSQGQGLDTEAFF. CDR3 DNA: TGTGCCAGCAGCCAAGGACAGGGCTTAGACACTGAAGCTTTCTTT.

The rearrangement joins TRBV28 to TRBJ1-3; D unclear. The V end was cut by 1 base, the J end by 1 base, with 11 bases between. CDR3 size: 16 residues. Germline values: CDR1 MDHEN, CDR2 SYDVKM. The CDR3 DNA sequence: TGTGCCAGCAGTTTATTCGGTACGGTTTCTGGAAACACCATATATTTT. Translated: CASSLFGTVSGNTIYF.

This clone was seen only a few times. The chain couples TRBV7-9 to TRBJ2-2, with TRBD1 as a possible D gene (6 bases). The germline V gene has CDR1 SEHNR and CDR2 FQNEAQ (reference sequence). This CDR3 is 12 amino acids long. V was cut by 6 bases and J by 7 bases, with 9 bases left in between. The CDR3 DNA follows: TGTGCCAGCAGGGACAGCGTCGGGGAGCTGTTTTTT. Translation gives CASRDSVGELFF.

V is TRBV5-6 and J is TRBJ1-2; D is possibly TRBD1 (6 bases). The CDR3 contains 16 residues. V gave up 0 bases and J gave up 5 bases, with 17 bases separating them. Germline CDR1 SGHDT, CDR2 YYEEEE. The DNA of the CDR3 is TGTGCCAGCAGCTTGGGCGGGAAGCAGGGGATTTATGGCTACACCTTC. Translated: CASSLGGKQGIYGYTF. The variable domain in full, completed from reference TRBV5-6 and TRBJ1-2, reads DAGVTQSPTHLIKTRGQQVTLRCSPKSGHDTVSWYQQALGQGPQFIFQYYEEEERQRGNFPDRFSGHQFPNYSSELNVNALLLGDSALYLCASSLGGKQGIYGYTFGSGTRLTVV.